This TCR beta chain was documented in a study of T-cell memory formation after mild COVID-19. TCRdb re-derived calls from the 5' RACE reads in MiXCR, one entry per CDR3 protein. The top ten clones hold roughly 20% of a sample with approximately 290,000 distinct CDR3 sequences, just under 20% of them seen once. CDR1 SGHTA and CDR2 FQGTGA come from the germline V gene. The V gene end was trimmed by 5 bases and the J gene end by 5 bases; junction bases not matched to a gene: 4. This CDR3 comprises 13 residues. This clonotype was counted many times. This TCR was sampled from a man younger than 35 who had mild COVID-19 (a few samples of this study predate the infection). Cell type and time point are not known. The J gene is TRBJ2-5, the V gene TRBV7-3, with 8 positions matching TRBD1. The sequenced material came from PBMCs or a T cell subset sorted from them (not recorded which). CDR3 in DNA: TGTGCCAGCAGCGGACAGGGTGGCGAGACCCAGTACTTC. It codes for CASSGQGGETQYF.